The 7 T cell receptor beta chains below all came from one sample that was sequenced in a study of shared clonotypes between healthy human individuals. Terminally differentiated effector memory CD45RA+ cells were left out of the naive CD8 fraction, which was CD45RO-negative and positively selected for CCR7. Using immunoSEQ multiplex PCR, the repertoire was profiled, and TCRdb retains in-frame clones only, with some absent. Of 2 million or so clones in the sample, approximately 95% were seen once. The sequencing input was naive CD8+ T cells sorted from blood. These receptors all come from a young man in good health.

A word on this clone: Other DNA sequences in the same sample also yield this CDR3. The V gene is TRBV5-1, the J gene TRBJ2-7, with D unresolved. The CDR3 length is 13 residues. Germline CDR1 reads SGHRS; CDR2 reads YFSETQ. V lost 2 bases and J 4 bases, leaving 10 bases between the germline ends. The CDR3 region has the DNA TGCGCCAGCAGCTTTAGTTTAGCTTACGAGCAGTACTTC. Translating it yields CASSFSLAYEQYF.

This clone showed up just a few times. The V gene is TRBV7-9, the J gene TRBJ2-7, with TRBD1 matching over 9 bases. Germline loops: CDR1 SEHNR, CDR2 FQNEAQ (reference sequence). J was trimmed by 7 bases and V by 5 bases; bases with no gene match: 9. This CDR3 has 14 amino acids. CDR3 DNA sequence: TGTGCCAGCAGCCCATGGACAGGGGAGGGAGAGCAGTACTTC. Translating it yields CASSPWTGEGEQYF.

The chain has TRBV11-2 and TRBJ2-3; possibly TRBD2 for D (5 bases). The germline CDR1 and CDR2 sequences are SGHAT and FQNNGV. CDR3 length equals 16 residues. V was clipped by 1 base and J by 6 bases, with 17 bases between them. This CDR3 is CASSLVFGVTADTQYF. CDR3 in DNA: TGTGCCAGCAGCTTAGTCTTCGGGGTGACGGCGGATACGCAGTATTTT.

This sequence joins TRBV4-1 and TRBJ2-5, with a weak D call TRBD2 (5 bases). Trimming removed 1 base at V and 2 bases at J, with 17 bases between. This CDR3 has 17 amino acids. Germline CDR1 reads MGHRA; CDR2 reads YSYEKL. CDR3 protein: CASSQGTGPGRQETQYF. In nucleotides, the CDR3 is TGCGCCAGCAGCCAAGGGACTGGGCCGGGAAGACAAGAGACCCAGTACTTC.

The chain recombines TRBV27 with TRBJ1-2; D call uncertain. With 2 bases removed from V and 8 bases from J, the gap between germline ends came to 21 bases. From germline, CDR1 is MNHEY and CDR2 SMNVEV (reference sequence). This CDR3 spans 16 amino acids. CDR3 protein: CASSLGGPRALWGYTF. DNA for the CDR3: TGTGCCAGCAGTTTAGGTGGACCGCGAGCGTTATGGGGCTACACCTTC.

A remark on this clone: Relative to the germline gene, one junction end is altered; a read error may explain this. This sample also contains other DNA sequences that code for the same CDR3. V and J are TRBV13 and TRBJ2-7; 11 positions agree with TRBD2. Germline-derived CDR1 and CDR2 are PRHDT and FYEKMQ (reference sequence). The CDR3 totals 15 residues. In DNA, the CDR3 is TGTGCCAGCAGTTTAGGGACTAGCGGAACCTACGAGCAGTACTTC. The encoded protein is CASSLGTSGTYEQYF.

The J gene is TRBJ2-1, the V gene TRBV4-3; perhaps TRBD2 as D (6 bases). This CDR3 region has 16 residues. Germline-derived CDR1 and CDR2 are LGHNA and YSLEER. V lost 0 bases to trimming and J lost 8 bases, with 17 bases between them. The CDR3 here is CASSQDMGGMGDEQFF. CDR3 bases: TGCGCCAGCAGCCAAGATATGGGCGGGATGGGGGATGAGCAGTTCTTC.